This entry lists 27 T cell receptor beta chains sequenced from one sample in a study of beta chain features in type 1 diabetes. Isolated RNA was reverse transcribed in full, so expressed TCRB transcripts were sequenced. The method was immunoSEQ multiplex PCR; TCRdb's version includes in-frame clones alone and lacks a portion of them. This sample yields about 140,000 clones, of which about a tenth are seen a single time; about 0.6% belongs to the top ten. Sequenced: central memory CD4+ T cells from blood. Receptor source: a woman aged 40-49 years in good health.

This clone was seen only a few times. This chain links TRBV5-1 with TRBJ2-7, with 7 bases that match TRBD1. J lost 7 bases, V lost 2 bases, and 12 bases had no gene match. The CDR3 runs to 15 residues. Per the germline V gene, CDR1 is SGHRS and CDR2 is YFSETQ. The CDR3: CASSLSGTGAEEQYF. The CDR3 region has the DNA TGCGCCAGCAGCTTATCTGGTACAGGGGCAGAAGAGCAGTACTTC. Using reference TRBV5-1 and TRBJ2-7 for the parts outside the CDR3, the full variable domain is KAGVTQTPRYLIKTRGQQVTLSCSPISGHRSVSWYQQTPGQGLQFLFEYFSETQRNKGNFPGRFSGRQFSNSRSEMNVSTLELGDSALYLCASSLSGTGAEEQYFGPGTRLTVT.

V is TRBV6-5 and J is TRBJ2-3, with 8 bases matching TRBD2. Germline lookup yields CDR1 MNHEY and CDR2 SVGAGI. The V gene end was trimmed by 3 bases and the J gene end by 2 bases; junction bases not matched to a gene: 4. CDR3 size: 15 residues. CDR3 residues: CASSYSGDDTDTQYF. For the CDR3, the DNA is TGTGCCAGCAGTTATAGCGGGGATGACACAGATACGCAGTATTTT.

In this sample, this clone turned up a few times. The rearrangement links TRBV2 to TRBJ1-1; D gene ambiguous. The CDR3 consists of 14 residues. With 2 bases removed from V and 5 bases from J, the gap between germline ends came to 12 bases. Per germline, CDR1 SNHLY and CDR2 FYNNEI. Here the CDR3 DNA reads TGTGCCAGCAGTGAAACGAGAGGGCGGACTGAAGCTTTCTTT. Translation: CASSETRGRTEAFF.

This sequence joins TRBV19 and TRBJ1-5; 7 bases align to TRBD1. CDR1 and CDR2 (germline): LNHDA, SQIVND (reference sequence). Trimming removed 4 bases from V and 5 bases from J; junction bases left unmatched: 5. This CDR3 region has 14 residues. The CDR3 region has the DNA TGTGCCAGTAGTACCGGACAGGTTTATCAGCCCCAGCATTTT. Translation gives CASSTGQVYQPQHF.

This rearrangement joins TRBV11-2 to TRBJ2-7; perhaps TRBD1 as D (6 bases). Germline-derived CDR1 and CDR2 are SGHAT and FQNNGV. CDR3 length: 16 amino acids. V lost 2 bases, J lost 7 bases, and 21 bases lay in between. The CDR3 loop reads CASSLSTGIGMGEQYF. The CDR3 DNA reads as TGTGCCAGCAGCTTATCAACAGGGATTGGGATGGGTGAGCAGTACTTC. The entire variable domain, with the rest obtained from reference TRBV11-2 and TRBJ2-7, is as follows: EAGVAQSPRYKIIEKRQSVAFWCNPISGHATLYWYQQILGQGPKLLIQFQNNGVVDDSQLPKDRFSAERLKGVDSTLKIQPAKLEDSAVYLCASSLSTGIGMGEQYFGPGTRLTVT.

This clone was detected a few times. The CDR3 nucleotides are TGCGCCAGCAGCCGAACAGGTGGAGAGACCCAGTACTTC. Its protein is CASSRTGGETQYF. The chain combines TRBV5-1 with TRBJ2-5; possible D gene TRBD1, 5 bases. The CDR3 runs to 13 residues. Deletions cut 4 bases from V and 4 bases from J, with 11 bases between. The V gene's germline CDR1 is SGHRS and CDR2 YFSETQ.

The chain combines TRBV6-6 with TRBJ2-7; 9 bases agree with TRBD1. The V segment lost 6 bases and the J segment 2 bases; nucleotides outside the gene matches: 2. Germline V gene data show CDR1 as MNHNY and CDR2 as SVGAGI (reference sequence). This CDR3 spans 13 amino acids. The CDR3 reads CASRGQGAYEQYF. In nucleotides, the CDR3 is TGTGCCAGCAGGGGACAGGGCGCCTACGAGCAGTACTTC.

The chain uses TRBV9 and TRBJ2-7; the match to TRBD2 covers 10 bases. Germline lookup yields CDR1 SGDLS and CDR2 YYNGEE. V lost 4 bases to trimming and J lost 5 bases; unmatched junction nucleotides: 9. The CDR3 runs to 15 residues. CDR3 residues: CASSPTAGGRDEQYF. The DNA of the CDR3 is TGTGCCAGCAGCCCCACAGCGGGGGGGCGCGACGAGCAGTACTTC.

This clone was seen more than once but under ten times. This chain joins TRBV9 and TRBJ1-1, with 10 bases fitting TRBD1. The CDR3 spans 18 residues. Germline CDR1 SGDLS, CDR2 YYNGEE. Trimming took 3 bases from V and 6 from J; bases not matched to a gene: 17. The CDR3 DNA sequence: TGTGCCAGCAGCGCCGGGACAGGGGTAAAGTTATTGGGCCCTGAAGCTTTCTTT. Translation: CASSAGTGVKLLGPEAFF.

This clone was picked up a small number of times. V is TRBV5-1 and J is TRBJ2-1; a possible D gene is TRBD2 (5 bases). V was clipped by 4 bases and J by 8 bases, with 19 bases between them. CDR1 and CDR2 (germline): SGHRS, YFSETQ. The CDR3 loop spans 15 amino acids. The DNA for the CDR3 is TGCGCCAGCAGCACCGGACTGAACTTCCTGCATGAGCAGTTCTTC. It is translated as CASSTGLNFLHEQFF.

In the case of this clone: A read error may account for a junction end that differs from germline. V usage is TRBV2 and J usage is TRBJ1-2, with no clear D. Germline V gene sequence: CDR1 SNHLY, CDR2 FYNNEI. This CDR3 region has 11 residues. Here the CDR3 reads CASTGNDGYTF. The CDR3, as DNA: TGTGCCAGCACAGGTAACGATGGCTACACCTTC.

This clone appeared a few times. In nucleotides, the CDR3 is TGTGCCAGCAGCTTGGGAAGTAGCGGGGGGAACCAAGAGACCCAGTACTTC. The encoded protein is CASSLGSSGGNQETQYF. V gene TRBV5-5 combines with J gene TRBJ2-5, with 10 bases matching TRBD2. Per germline, CDR1 SGHKS and CDR2 YYEKEE (reference sequence). The CDR3 totals 17 residues. J lost 0 bases, V lost 0 bases, and 5 bases had no gene match.

The CDR3 here is CSVGQGQETQYF. The CDR3 bases are TGCAGCGTTGGACAGGGGCAAGAGACCCAGTACTTC. The chain employs TRBV29-1 and TRBJ2-5; the match to TRBD1 covers 8 bases. The V gene end was trimmed by 4 bases and the J gene end by 2 bases; junction bases not matched to a gene: 0. Germline V gene sequence: CDR1 SQVTM, CDR2 ANQGSEA. This CDR3 has 12 residues. The full variable domain, its missing parts supplied by reference TRBV29-1 and TRBJ2-5, is SAVISQKPSRDICQRGTSLTIQCQVDSQVTMMFWYRQQPGQSLTLIATANQGSEATYESGFVIDKFPISRPNLTFSTLTVSNMSPEDSSIYLCSVGQGQETQYFGPGTRLLVL.

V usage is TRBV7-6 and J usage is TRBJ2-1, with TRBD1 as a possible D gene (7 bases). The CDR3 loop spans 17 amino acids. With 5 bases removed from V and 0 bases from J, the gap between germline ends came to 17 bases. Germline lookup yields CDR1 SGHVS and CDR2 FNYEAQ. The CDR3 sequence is CASSPETGRDSYNEQFF. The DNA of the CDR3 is TGTGCCAGCAGCCCAGAGACAGGGCGGGACTCCTACAATGAGCAGTTCTTC.

The DNA for the CDR3 is TGTGCCAGCAGCCTTGTAAGGGGGGGTAACACAGATACGCAGTATTTT. It is translated as CASSLVRGGNTDTQYF. The gene calls are TRBV14 and TRBJ2-3; tentatively, D is TRBD2 (7 bases). CDR3 length equals 16 residues. Between the trimmed V and J ends, which lost 4 bases and 2 bases, there was a span of 16 bases. Per the germline V gene, CDR1 is SGHDN and CDR2 is FVKESK.

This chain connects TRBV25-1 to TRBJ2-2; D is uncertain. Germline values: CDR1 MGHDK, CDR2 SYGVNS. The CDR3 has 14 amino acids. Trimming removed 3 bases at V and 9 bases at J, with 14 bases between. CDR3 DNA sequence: TGTGCCAGCAGTGATCTAGGCAGCCGCCGGGAGCTGTTTTTT. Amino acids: CASSDLGSRRELFF.

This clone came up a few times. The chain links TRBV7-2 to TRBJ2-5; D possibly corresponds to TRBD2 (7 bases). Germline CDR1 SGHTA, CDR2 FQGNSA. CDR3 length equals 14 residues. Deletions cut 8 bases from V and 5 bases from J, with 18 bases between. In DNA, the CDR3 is TGTGCCAGCGGCCAGGGGAGGGGTTGGGAGACCCAGTACTTC. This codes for CASGQGRGWETQYF.

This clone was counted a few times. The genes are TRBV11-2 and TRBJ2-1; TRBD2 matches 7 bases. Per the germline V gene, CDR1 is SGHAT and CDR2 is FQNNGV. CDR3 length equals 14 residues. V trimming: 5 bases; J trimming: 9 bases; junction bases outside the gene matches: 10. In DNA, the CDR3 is TGTGCCAGCAGCCGGGACTACGGGTTCGGTGAGCAGTTCTTC. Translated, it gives CASSRDYGFGEQFF.

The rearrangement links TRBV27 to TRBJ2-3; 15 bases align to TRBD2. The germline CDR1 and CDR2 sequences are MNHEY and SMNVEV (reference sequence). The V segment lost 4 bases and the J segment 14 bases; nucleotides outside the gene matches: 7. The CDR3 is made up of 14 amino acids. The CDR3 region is CASSSGLAGGVRYF. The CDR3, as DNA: TGTGCCAGCAGTTCAGGACTAGCGGGGGGGGTCCGGTATTTT.

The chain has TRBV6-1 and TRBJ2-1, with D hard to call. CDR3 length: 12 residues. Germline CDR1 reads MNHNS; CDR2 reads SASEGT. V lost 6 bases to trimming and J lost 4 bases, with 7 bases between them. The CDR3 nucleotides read TGTGCCAGCAGGCGCCTGTACAATGAGCAGTTCTTC. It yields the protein CASRRLYNEQFF.

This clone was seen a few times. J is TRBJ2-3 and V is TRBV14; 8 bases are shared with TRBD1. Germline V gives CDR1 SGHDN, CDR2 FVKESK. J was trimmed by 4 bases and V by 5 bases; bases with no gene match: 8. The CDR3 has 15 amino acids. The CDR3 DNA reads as TGTGCCAGCAGCTCGGACGGGGGACAGGCAGATACGCAGTATTTT. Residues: CASSSDGGQADTQYF. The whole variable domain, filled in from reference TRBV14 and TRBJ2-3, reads EAGVTQFPSHSVIEKGQTVTLRCDPISGHDNLYWYRRVMGKEIKFLLHFVKESKQDESGMPNNRFLAERTGGTYSTLKVQPAELEDSGVYFCASSSDGGQADTQYFGPGTRLTVL.

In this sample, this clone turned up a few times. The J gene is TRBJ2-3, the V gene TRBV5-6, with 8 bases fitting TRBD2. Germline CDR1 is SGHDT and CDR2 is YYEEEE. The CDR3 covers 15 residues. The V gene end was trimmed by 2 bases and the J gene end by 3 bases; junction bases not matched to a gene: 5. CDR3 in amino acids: CASSLPGLDTDTQYF. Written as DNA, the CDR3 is TGTGCCAGCAGCTTACCGGGACTAGATACAGATACGCAGTATTTT.

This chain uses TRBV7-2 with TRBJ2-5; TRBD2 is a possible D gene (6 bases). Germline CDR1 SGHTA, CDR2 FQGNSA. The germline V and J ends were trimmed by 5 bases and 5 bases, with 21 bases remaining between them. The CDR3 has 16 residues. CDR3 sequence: CASSPPRRGGGETQYF. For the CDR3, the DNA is TGTGCCAGCAGCCCCCCCCGAAGGGGTGGAGGGGAGACCCAGTACTTC.

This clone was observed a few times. CDR3 region: CASSLTSGVVETQYF. CDR3 DNA: TGTGCCAGCAGCTTAACTAGCGGGGTCGTCGAGACCCAGTACTTC. V usage is TRBV7-9 and J usage is TRBJ2-5, with TRBD2 matching 10 bases. Trimming removed 2 bases from V and 5 bases from J; junction bases left unmatched: 5. The CDR3 sequence is 15 residues long. Germline V gene sequence: CDR1 SEHNR, CDR2 FQNEAQ (reference sequence).

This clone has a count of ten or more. CDR3 coding DNA: TGCAGCGTTACTCGAACAGGGGCCGGGGCCAACGTCCTGACTTTC. Amino acid sequence: CSVTRTGAGANVLTF. J is TRBJ2-6 and V is TRBV29-1; 7 bases are a match to TRBD1. The junction had 8 bases not matched to a gene; V was cut back by 5 bases and J by 4 bases. The CDR3 has 15 residues. CDR1 and CDR2 (germline): SQVTM, ANQGSEA.

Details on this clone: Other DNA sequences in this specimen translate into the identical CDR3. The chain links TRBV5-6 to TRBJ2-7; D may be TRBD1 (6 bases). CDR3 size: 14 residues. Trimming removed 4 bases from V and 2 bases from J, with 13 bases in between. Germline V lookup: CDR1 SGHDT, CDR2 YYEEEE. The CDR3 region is CASSPVQGTYEQYF. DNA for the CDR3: TGTGCCAGCAGCCCGGTTCAGGGGACCTACGAGCAGTACTTC.

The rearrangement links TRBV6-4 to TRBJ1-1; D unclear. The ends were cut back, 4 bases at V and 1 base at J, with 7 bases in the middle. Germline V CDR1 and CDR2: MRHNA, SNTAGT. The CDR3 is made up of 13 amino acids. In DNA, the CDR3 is TGTGCCAGCAGTGTTGCGGAGAACACTGAAGCTTTCTTT. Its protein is CASSVAENTEAFF.